Below, 2 T cell receptor beta chains from the same sample are listed, as sequenced in a study of T cells in Graves' hyperthyroidism and ophthalmopathy. Amplification yielded TCR beta CDR3 regions, with RNA transcripts as the source. The HTBI primer set served for first-round RT-PCR of the TCR CDR3. TCRdb itself ran the multiplex PCR reads through MiXCR, one entry per CDR3 protein. This sample yields roughly 720,000 distinct CDR3 sequences, of which roughly a sixth are seen a single time; around 16% belongs to the top ten. The sequenced material came from blood. The receptor set was obtained from a man aged 50 to 60 with Graves' hyperthyroidism.

There are many counts of this clonotype. The chain couples TRBV27 to TRBJ1-1; weak D call: TRBD1 (6 bases). This CDR3 contains 14 residues. Germline V CDR1 and CDR2: MNHEY, SMNVEV (reference sequence). V dropped 5 bases and J dropped 7 bases, with 17 bases sitting between them. This chain's CDR3 is CASSSDRNRVEAFF. For the CDR3, the DNA is TGTGCCAGCAGTAGCGACAGGAACCGGGTTGAAGCTTTCTTT.

This clonotype has a count of ten or more. The chain carries TRBV12-3 or TRBV12-4 and TRBJ2-3; the D gene is possibly TRBD2 (6 bases). The germline V and J ends were trimmed by 3 bases and 2 bases, with 12 bases remaining between them. This CDR3 is 15 amino acids long. CDR3 bases: TGTGCCAGCAGTTTTGGTAGCGGAGACACAGATACGCAGTATTTT. It is translated as CASSFGSGDTDTQYF.